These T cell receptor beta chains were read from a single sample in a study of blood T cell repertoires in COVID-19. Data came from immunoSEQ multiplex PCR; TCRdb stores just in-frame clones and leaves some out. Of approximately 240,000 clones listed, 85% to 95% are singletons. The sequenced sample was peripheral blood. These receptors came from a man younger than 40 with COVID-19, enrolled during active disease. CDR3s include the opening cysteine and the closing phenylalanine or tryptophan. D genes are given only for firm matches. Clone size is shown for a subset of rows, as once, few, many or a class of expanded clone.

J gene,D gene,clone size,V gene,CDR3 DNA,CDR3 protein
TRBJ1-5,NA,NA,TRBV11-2,TGTGCCAGCAGCCCTACCGGGACTGATCAGCCCCAGCATTTT,CASSPTGTDQPQHF
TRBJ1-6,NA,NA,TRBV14,TGTGCCAGCAGCCAAGGAGGGGGACGGTGGTATAATTCACCCCTCCACTTT,CASSQGGGRWYNSPLHF
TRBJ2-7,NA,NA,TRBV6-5,TGTGCCAGCGTGGGCAGTTTCCACGAGCAGTACTTC,CASVGSFHEQYF
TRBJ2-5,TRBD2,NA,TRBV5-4,TGTGCCAGCAGCCGGTCCCGCGGGGGGGCGGGGGAGACCCAGTACTTC,CASSRSRGGAGETQYF
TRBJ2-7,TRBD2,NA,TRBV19,TGTGCCAGTAATAGCGGGGGCGAGACCTACGAGCAGTACTTC,CASNSGGETYEQYF
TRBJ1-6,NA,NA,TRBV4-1,TGCGCCAGCAGCAGATCAAATACAGGGAAGTCACCCCTCCACTTT,CASSRSNTGKSPLHF
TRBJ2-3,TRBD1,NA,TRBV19,TGTGCCAGTAGCCCTACAGGGGGCCCCACAGATACGCAGTATTTT,CASSPTGGPTDTQYF
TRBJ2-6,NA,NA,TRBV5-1,TGCGCCAGCAGCTTTAAGGGGACTGGGGCCAACGTCCTGACTTTC,CASSFKGTGANVLTF
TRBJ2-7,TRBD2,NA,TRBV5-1,TGCGCCAGCAGCTTGGGGGGGACTAGCGGCTACGAGCAGTACTTC,CASSLGGTSGYEQYF
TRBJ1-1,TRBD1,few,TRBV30,TGTGCCTGGAGTTCGAAGGGGGCGCGGGACACTGAAGCTTTCTTT,CAWSSKGARDTEAFF
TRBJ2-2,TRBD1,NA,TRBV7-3,TGTGCCAGCAGCTTAAGTCCCGGGACAGCCAAGTACACCGGGGAGCTGTTTTTT,CASSLSPGTAKYTGELFF
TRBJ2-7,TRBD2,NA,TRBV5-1,TGCGCCAGCAGTTTAACGGGGGGTTCCCTTGGCGAGCAGTACTTC,CASSLTGGSLGEQYF
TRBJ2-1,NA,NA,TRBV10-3,TGTGCCGCCAGAGGGGGCGGGGGGAAGGATGAGCAGTTCTTC,CAARGGGGKDEQFF
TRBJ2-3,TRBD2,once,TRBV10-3,TGTGCCATCAGTGAGTCGAAACGGGGGGGCCACGATACGCAGTATTTT,CAISESKRGGHDTQYF
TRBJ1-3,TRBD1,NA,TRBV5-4,TGTGCCAGCGGCGCGGACAGGGGGCCAAGTGGAAACACCATATATTTT,CASGADRGPSGNTIYF
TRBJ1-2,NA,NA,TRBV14,TGTGCCAGCAGCCAACAGGGTTACTATGGCTACACCTTC,CASSQQGYYGYTF
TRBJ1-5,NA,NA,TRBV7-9,TGTGCCAGCAGCTTATTTTCCCGCCAGGGCAATCAGCCCCAGCATTTT,CASSLFSRQGNQPQHF
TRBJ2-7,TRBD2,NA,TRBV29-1,TGCAGCGTTGTTCCCGGGACTAGCGGTTCCTCCTACGAGCAGTACTTC,CSVVPGTSGSSYEQYF
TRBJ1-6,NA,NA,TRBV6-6,TGTGCCAGCAGTACCCAGGGTATTAATTCACCCCTCCACTTT,CASSTQGINSPLHF
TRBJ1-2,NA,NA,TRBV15,TGTGCCACCAGCAGAGATATGGAGGGTAGGGGCTACACCTTC,CATSRDMEGRGYTF
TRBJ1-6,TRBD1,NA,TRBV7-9,TGTGCCAGCAGCCCGCAGTCAGGGGGCGTTTCACCCCTCCACTTT,CASSPQSGGVSPLHF
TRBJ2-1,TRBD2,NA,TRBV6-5,TGTGCCAGCGGCCGACTAGCGGGGGTGCATGAGCAGTTCTTC,CASGRLAGVHEQFF
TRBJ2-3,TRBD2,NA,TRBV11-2,TGTGCCAGCAGCTTTCTAGCGGGGGGGCCATCGGATACGCAGTATTTT,CASSFLAGGPSDTQYF
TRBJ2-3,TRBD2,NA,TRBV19,TGTGCCAGCCGGACTAGCGCAGATACGCAGTATTTT,CASRTSADTQYF
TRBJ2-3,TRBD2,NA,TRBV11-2,TGTGCCAGCAGCTTAGCACTCGGGGGGGCAGCAGATACGCAGTATTTT,CASSLALGGAADTQYF
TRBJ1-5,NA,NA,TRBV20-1,TGCAGTGCTAGTGGGGGGGAGAGTAGCAATCAGCCCCAGCATTTT,CSASGGESSNQPQHF
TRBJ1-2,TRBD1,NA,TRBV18,TGTGCCAGCTCACCAGAAAGGGGGCGTGACTATGGCTACACCTTC,CASSPERGRDYGYTF
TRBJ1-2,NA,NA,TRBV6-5,TGTGCCAGCTACGATTGGGGGGGCGGCTACACCTTC,CASYDWGGGYTF
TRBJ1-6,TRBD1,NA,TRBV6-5,TGTGCCAGCACGTCCCGGGACAGGGATGGTCCCCTCCACTTT,CASTSRDRDGPLHF
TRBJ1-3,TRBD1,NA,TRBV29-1,TGCAGCGTTACGACAGGGTTTGGAAACACCATATATTTT,CSVTTGFGNTIYF
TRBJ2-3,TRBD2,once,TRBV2,TGTGCCAGCAACCTAGCGGGGGAAACAGATACGCAGTATTTT,CASNLAGETDTQYF
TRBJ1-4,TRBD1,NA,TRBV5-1,TGCGCCAGCAGCACCCCGACAGGGGAGGCCGAAAAACTGTTTTTT,CASSTPTGEAEKLFF
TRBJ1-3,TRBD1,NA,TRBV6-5,TGTGCCAGCAGTTTAAGTCAGGGGGCTGGAAACACCATATATTTT,CASSLSQGAGNTIYF
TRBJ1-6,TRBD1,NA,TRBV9,TGTGCCAGCAGCGCCACGGGACAGATTAATTCACCCCTCCACTTT,CASSATGQINSPLHF
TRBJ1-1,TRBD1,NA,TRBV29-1,TGCAGCGTGACCGGGACAGGGACTGAAGCTTTCTTT,CSVTGTGTEAFF
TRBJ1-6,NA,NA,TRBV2,TGTGCCAGCAGTGTCCAGGGATTATGGAATTCACCCCTCCACTTT,CASSVQGLWNSPLHF
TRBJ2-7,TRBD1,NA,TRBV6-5,TGTGCCAGCAGCCTTACCGGGACAGGGCGAGGCGAGCAGTACTTC,CASSLTGTGRGEQYF
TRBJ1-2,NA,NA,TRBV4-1,TGCGCCAGCAGCCAAGACCCCAGCGGGGCCTATGGCTACACCTTC,CASSQDPSGAYGYTF
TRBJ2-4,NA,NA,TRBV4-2,TGTGCCAGCAGCCTCCTTGTGGGCCTAGCCAAAAACATTCAGTACTTC,CASSLLVGLAKNIQYF
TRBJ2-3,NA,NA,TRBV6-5,TGTGCCAGCACCTCTACAACTAAGCCTTCAGATACGCAGTATTTT,CASTSTTKPSDTQYF